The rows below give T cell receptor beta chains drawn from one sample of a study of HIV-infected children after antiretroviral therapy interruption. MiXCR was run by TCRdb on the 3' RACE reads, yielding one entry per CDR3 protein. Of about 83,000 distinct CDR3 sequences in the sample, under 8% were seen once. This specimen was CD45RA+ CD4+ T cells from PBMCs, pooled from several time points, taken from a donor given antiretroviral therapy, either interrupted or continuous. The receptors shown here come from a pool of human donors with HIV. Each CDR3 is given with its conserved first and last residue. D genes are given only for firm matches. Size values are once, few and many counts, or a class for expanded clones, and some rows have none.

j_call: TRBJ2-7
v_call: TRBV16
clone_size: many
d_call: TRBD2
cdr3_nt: TGTGCCAGCAGCCAAGGGACTGGGGACTATGAACAGTACTTC
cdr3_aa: CASSQGTGDYEQYF

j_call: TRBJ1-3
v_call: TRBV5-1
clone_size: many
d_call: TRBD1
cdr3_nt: TGCGCCAGCAGCTACCCCGAGGACAGGGGGGGAAACACCATATATTTT
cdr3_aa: CASSYPEDRGGNTIYF

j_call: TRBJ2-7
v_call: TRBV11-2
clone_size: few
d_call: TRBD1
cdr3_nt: TGTGCCAGCAGCCCAACGGGACAGGGATCGATCGAGCAGTACTTC
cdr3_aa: CASSPTGQGSIEQYF

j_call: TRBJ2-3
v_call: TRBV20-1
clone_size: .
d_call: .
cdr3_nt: TGCAGTGCTAGAGAAGACTACGGCACAGATACGCAGTATTTT
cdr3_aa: CSAREDYGTDTQYF

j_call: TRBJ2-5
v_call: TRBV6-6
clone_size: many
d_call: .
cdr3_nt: TGTGCCAGCAGTCGACAGAGAGATATAGAGACCCAGTACTTC
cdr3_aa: CASSRQRDIETQYF

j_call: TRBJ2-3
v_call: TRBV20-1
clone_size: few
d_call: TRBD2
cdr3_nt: TGCAGTGCTACAACTCTAGCGGGGATAGATACGCAGTATTTT
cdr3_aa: CSATTLAGIDTQYF

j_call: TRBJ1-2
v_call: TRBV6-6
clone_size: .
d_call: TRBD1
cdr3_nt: TGTGCCAGCAGTTATGGACAGGGCCTCTATGGCTACACCTTC
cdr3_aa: CASSYGQGLYGYTF

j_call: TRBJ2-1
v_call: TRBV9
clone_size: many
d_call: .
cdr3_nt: TGTGCCAGCAGCCACCAAAGCCACGAGCAGCGGATAGCCTACAATGAGCAGTTCTTC
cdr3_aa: CASSHQSHEQRIAYNEQFF

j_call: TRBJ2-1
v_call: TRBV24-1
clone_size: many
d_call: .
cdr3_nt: TGTGCCACCAGTGATCGGTACGGGGTGGGGTACAATGAGCAGTTCTTC
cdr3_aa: CATSDRYGVGYNEQFF

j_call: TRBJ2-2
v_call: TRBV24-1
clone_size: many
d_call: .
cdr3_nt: TGTGCCACCAGTGCAGCCTACACCGGGGAGCTGTTTTTT
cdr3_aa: CATSAAYTGELFF

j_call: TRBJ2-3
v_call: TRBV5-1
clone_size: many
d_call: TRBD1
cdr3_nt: TGCGCCAGCAGCCCGCTGCGGGACAGGGCTTCAGATACGCAGTATTTT
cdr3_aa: CASSPLRDRASDTQYF

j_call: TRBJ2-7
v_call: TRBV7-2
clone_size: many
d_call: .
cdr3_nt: TGTGCCAGCTCGGGGAGGAACGAGCAGTACTTC
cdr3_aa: CASSGRNEQYF

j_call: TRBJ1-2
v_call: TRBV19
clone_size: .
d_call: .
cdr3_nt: TGTGCCAGTCTTTCTTTCGGGAGAGATAACTATGGCTACACCTTC
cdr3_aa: CASLSFGRDNYGYTF

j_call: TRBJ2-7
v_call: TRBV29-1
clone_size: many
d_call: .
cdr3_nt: TGCAGCGTTGGGACATACTACGAGCAGTACTTC
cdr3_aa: CSVGTYYEQYF

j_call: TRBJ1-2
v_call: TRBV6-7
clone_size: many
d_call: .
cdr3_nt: TGTGCCAGCAATTGGGTTGCTAAGCACCAAGAGAACTATGGCTACACCTTC
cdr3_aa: CASNWVAKHQENYGYTF

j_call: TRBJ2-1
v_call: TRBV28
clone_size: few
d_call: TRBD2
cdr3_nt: TGTGCCAGCAGCCTTAGCGGGAGGGCCTACAATGAGCAGTTCTTC
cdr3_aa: CASSLSGRAYNEQFF

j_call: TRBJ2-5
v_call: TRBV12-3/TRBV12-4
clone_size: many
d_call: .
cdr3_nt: TGTGCCAGCAGTTTAACGAGGGGAGATGGATCAGGACCGGAGACCCAGTACTTC
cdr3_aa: CASSLTRGDGSGPETQYF

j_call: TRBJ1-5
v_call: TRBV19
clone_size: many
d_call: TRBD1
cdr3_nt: TGTGCCAGTAGTTTCGGGACAGGGGTTCGTGAGCCCCAGCATTTT
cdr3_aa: CASSFGTGVREPQHF

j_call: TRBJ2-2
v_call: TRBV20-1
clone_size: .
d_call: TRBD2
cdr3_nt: TGCAGTGCTAGAGATAGGGTAGCCGGGAGGGAGACCGGGGAGCTGTTTTTT
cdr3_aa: CSARDRVAGRETGELFF

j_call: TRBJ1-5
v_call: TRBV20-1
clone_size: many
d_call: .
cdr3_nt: TGCAGTGCTAGAGAAGGTGGGGGTCCCCCCAATCAGCCCCAGCATTTT
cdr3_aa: CSAREGGGPPNQPQHF

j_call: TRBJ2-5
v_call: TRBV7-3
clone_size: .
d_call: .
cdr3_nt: TGTGCCAGCAGCCTTACTTGGGGGGAGACCCAGTACTTC
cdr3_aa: CASSLTWGETQYF

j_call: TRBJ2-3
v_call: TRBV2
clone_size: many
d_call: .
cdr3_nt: TGTGCCAGCAGTCCGGACGGTTTTAGTCAGGCGACAGATACGCAGTATTTT
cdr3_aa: CASSPDGFSQATDTQYF

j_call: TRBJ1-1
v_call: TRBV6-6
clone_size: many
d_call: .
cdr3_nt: TGTGCCAGCAATGTGAACACTGAAGCTTTCTTT
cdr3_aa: CASNVNTEAFF

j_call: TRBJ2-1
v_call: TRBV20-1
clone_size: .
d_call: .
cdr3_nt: TGCAGTGCTGGGAGTCTCAACAATGAGCAGTTCTTC
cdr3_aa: CSAGSLNNEQFF

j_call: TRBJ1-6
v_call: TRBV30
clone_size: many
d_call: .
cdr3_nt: TGTGCCTGGAGTTGGCGGAATTCACCCCTCCACTTT
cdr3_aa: CAWSWRNSPLHF

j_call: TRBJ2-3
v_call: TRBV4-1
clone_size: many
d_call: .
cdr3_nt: TGCGCCAGCAGCCAGGCCCCTAGCACAGATACGCAGTATTTT
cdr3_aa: CASSQAPSTDTQYF

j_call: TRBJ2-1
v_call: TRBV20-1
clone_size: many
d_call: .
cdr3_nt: TGCAGTGCTAGTTCCGGTAGCTCCTACAATGAGCAGTTCTTC
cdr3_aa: CSASSGSSYNEQFF

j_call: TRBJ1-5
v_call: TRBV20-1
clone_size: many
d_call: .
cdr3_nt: TGCAGTGCCAGAAAGGTCGACATGCCCCAGCATTTT
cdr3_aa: CSARKVDMPQHF

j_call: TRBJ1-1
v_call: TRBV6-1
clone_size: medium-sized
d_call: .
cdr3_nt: TGTGCCAGCAGCGTCCAGGGGAACACTGAAGCTTTCTTT
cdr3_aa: CASSVQGNTEAFF

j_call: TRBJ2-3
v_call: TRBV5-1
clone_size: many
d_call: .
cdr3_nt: TGCGCCAGCAGCCGATCCACAGATACGCAGTATTTT
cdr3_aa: CASSRSTDTQYF

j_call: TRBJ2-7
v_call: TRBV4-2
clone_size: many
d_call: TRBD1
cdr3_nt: TGTGCCAGCAGCCAAGTGGGACAGGCCTACGAGCAGTACTTC
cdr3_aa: CASSQVGQAYEQYF

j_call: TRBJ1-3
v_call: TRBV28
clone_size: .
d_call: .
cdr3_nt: TGTGCCAGCAGAGCCGGGGGGGCTGGAAACACCATATATTTT
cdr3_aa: CASRAGGAGNTIYF

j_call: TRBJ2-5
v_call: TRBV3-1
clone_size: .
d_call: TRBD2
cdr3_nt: TGTGCCAGCAGCCTCGGACTAGTGGGTTTTGAGACCCAGTACTTC
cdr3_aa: CASSLGLVGFETQYF

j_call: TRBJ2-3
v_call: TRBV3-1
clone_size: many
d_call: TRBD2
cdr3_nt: TGTGCCAGCAGCCTACTAGCGGATTACACAGATACGCAGTATTTT
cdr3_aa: CASSLLADYTDTQYF

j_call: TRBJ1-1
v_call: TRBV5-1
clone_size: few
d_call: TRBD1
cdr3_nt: TGCGCCAGCAGCTTGGGGGGCAGGGGGAGCACTGAAGCTTTCTTT
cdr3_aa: CASSLGGRGSTEAFF

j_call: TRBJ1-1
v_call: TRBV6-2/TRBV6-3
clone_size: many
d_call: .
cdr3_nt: TGTGCCAGCAGTTTCCAGGGAGGCTCCACTGAAGCTTTCTTT
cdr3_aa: CASSFQGGSTEAFF

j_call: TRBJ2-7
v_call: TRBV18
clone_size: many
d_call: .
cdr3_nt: TGTGCCAGCTCAGCTGGACAGTTAGCCTACGAGCAGTACTTC
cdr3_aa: CASSAGQLAYEQYF

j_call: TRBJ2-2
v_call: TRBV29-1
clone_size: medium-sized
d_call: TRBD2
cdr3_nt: TGCAGCGTTGAAGACGGCCTAGCGGAAGGAACCGGGGAGCTGTTTTTT
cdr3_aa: CSVEDGLAEGTGELFF

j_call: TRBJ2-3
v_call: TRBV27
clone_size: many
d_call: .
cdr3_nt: TGTGCCAGCAGTTCCCTAGAAGCCCAAACGCAGTATTTT
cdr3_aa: CASSSLEAQTQYF

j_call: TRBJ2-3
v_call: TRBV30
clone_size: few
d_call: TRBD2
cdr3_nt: TGTGCCTTTAATTTCGGGGGGATGGATACGCAGTATTTT
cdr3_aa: CAFNFGGMDTQYF

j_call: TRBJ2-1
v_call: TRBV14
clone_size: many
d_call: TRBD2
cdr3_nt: TGTGCCAGCAGCCCTAAGGGACTACTCTACAATGAGCAGTTCTTC
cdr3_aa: CASSPKGLLYNEQFF

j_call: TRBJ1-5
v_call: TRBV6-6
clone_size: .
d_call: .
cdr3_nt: TGTGCCAGCAATGGTCAGCCCCAGCATTTT
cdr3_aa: CASNGQPQHF